One and the same sample provided the 13 T cell receptor beta chains below, sequenced in a study of OX40 agonist ivuxolimab in advanced cancers. Sequencing used immunoSEQ multiplex PCR; TCRdb keeps in-frame clones, though not all of them. The table has fewer than 85,000 clones, approximately 86% seen once; the top ten hold around 0.73%. The sequencing here drew on CD4+ or CD8+ T cells sorted from blood, taken in a trial of the OX40 agonist ivuxolimab. Receptors were obtained from an adult with an advanced solid tumor such as melanoma, head and neck, liver or kidney cancer.

V usage is TRBV28 and J usage is TRBJ1-1, with TRBD1 as a possible D gene (6 bases). V dropped 6 bases and J dropped 1 base, with 21 bases sitting between them. This CDR3 is built from 17 residues. The V gene's germline CDR1 is MDHEN and CDR2 SYDVKM. The chain's CDR3 is CASSFDPLTGQNTEAFF. The CDR3 bases are TGTGCCAGCAGCTTCGATCCCTTGACAGGCCAGAACACTGAAGCTTTCTTT.

The gene calls are TRBV7-2 and TRBJ2-3, with D maybe TRBD2 (6 bases). CDR1 is SGHTA and CDR2 is FQGNSA in the germline V gene. The CDR3 spans 15 residues. V shed 1 base and J shed 1 base, with 9 bases lying between them. The CDR3 nucleotides are TGTGCCAGCAGCTTAGGCGGGGCGGGCACAGATACGCAGTATTTT. It is translated as CASSLGGAGTDTQYF. Based on the CDR3 plus reference TRBV7-2 and TRBJ2-3, the full variable domain is GAGVSQSPSNKVTEKGKDVELRCDPISGHTALYWYRQSLGQGLEFLIYFQGNSAPDKSGLPSDRFSAERTGGSVSTLTIQRTQQEDSAVYLCASSLGGAGTDTQYFGPGTRLTVL.

CDR3 sequence (DNA): TGTGCCAGTAGTATAAGGACAGGGGGGACTCAGCCCCAGCATTTT. Amino acids: CASSIRTGGTQPQHF. The rearrangement joins TRBV19 to TRBJ1-5, with TRBD1 matching 10 bases. Germline lookup yields CDR1 LNHDA and CDR2 SQIVND (reference sequence). J lost 6 bases, V lost 2 bases, and 4 bases had no gene match. The CDR3 extends over 15 amino acids.

The V call is TRBV29-1, the J call TRBJ2-1, with TRBD1 matching 9 bases. Germline CDR1 and CDR2: SQVTM and ANQGSEA. CDR3 size: 13 residues. Trimming took 7 bases from V and 10 from J; bases not matched to a gene: 11. The CDR3 DNA follows: TGCAGCGCCACATCTGCGGGACAGGGAGAGCAGTTCTTC. This encodes CSATSAGQGEQFF.

The chain recombines TRBV5-1 with TRBJ2-5; tentative D call: TRBD2 (5 bases). Germline lookup yields CDR1 SGHRS and CDR2 YFSETQ. CDR3 size: 15 residues. The ends were cut back, 2 bases at V and 1 base at J, with 12 bases in the middle. The CDR3 is CASSFWTGSQETQYF. CDR3 sequence (DNA): TGCGCCAGCAGCTTCTGGACGGGGAGCCAAGAGACCCAGTACTTC.

The rearrangement uses TRBV4-3 and TRBJ2-3; D ambiguous. The germline gives CDR1 LGHNA, CDR2 YSLEER. This CDR3 spans 16 amino acids. V lost 5 bases and J 4 bases, leaving 19 bases between the germline ends. CDR3 coding DNA: TGCGCCAGCAGCAGGGCATTTGGCCTCTCGCCAGATACGCAGTATTTT. As protein: CASSRAFGLSPDTQYF.

This clone occurred a few times. The chain is built from TRBV27 and TRBJ2-3; D call uncertain. This CDR3 comprises 15 residues. Germline V gene lookup returns CDR1 MNHEY and CDR2 SMNVEV (reference sequence). V was shortened by 7 bases and J by 0 bases, with 14 bases between the two germline ends. CDR3 sequence: CASTRAAPSTDTQYF. In nucleotides, the CDR3 is TGTGCCAGCACCCGGGCAGCGCCCAGCACAGATACGCAGTATTTT.

The gene calls are TRBV18 and TRBJ2-1, with 11 bases matching TRBD2. CDR3 length equals 15 residues. Germline assignment: CDR1 KGHSH and CDR2 LQKENI. V shed 1 base, J shed 9 bases, and the junction held 5 bases outside the gene matches. The CDR3 spells CASSPLLAGGTEQFF. Here the CDR3 DNA reads TGTGCCAGCTCACCACTCCTAGCGGGGGGTACTGAGCAGTTCTTC. The entire variable domain, with the rest obtained from reference TRBV18 and TRBJ2-1, is as follows: NAGVMQNPRHLVRRRGQEARLRCSPMKGHSHVYWYRQLPEEGLKFMVYLQKENIIDESGMPKERFSAEFPKEGPSILRIQQVVRGDSAAYFCASSPLLAGGTEQFFGPGTRLTVL.

The genes are TRBV7-2 and TRBJ2-7; 7 positions agree with TRBD1. CDR1 and CDR2 from the germline V gene are SGHTA and FQGNSA. The CDR3 length is 15 residues. The trim removed 0 bases at V and 2 bases at J, leaving 4 bases unmatched. The CDR3 reads CASSLAGQPTYEQYF. CDR3 bases: TGTGCCAGCAGCTTAGCGGGACAGCCTACCTACGAGCAGTACTTC.

On this clone itself: Mismatch with germline at one junction end may stem from a read error. This chain connects TRBV18 to TRBJ1-2; no clear D. Looked up from germline, CDR1 is KGHSH and CDR2 is LQKENI. The CDR3 runs 14 residues. The chain's CDR3 is CVSSSTATSHGYTF. CDR3 DNA sequence: TGTGTCAGCTCATCCACGGCCACTAGTCATGGCTACACCTTC. The full variable domain, in which reference TRBV18 and TRBJ1-2 provide the parts outside the CDR3, is NAGVMQNPRHLVRRRGQEARLRCSPMKGHSHVYWYRQLPEEGLKFMVYLQKENIIDESGMPKERFSAEFPKEGPSILRIQQVVRGDSAAYFCVSSSTATSHGYTFGSGTRLTVV.

CDR3 bases: TGTGCTAGTGGTTTGGCGGGGGGTTCCTACAATGAGCAGTTCTTC. It codes for CASGLAGGSYNEQFF. The chain combines TRBV12-5 with TRBJ2-1, with TRBD2 matching 7 bases. This CDR3 has 15 residues. Germline assignment: CDR1 LGHNT and CDR2 FRNRAP. With 1 base clipped from V and 1 base from J, the junction kept 1 base outside the gene matches.

V is TRBV11-2 and J is TRBJ2-3; 8 bases are shared with TRBD2. The CDR3 is 17 amino acids. Looked up from germline, CDR1 is SGHAT and CDR2 is FQNNGV. Trimming removed 2 bases from V and 4 bases from J; junction bases left unmatched: 11. This chain's CDR3 is CASSLRSGRGGSDTQYF. In DNA, the CDR3 is TGTGCCAGCAGCTTACGAAGCGGGAGAGGAGGTTCAGATACGCAGTATTTT.

V usage is TRBV4-3 and J usage is TRBJ1-4; maybe TRBD1 (5 bases). Germline CDR1 and CDR2: LGHNA and YSLEER. V was pared by 0 bases and J by 0 bases, with 5 bases between. The CDR3 is made up of 15 amino acids. This chain's CDR3 is CASSQEGATNEKLFF. The CDR3 DNA is TGCGCCAGCAGCCAAGAAGGGGCAACTAATGAAAAACTGTTTTTT.